The 19 T cell receptor beta chains in this list originate from one sample, sequenced in a study of blood T cell repertoires in COVID-19. Assay: immunoSEQ multiplex PCR; the TCRdb copy retains only in-frame clones and omits some. The table shows more than 300,000 clones, with over 75% occurring only once. The sequencing input was peripheral blood. All receptors come from a woman under 40 with COVID-19, enrolled during active disease.

Remarks on this clone: This sample includes further DNA sequences coding for the same CDR3. V is TRBV14 and J is TRBJ2-7; TRBD2 agrees at 9 bases. Trimming cost V 1 base and J 5 bases; bases outside gene matches: 6. Per the germline V gene, CDR1 is SGHDN and CDR2 is FVKESK. The CDR3 runs to 15 residues. CDR3 region: CASSQGRREGDEQYF. The CDR3 nucleotides read TGTGCCAGCAGCCAAGGACGGCGGGAGGGTGACGAGCAGTACTTC.

The V and J genes are TRBV7-2 and TRBJ2-3; TRBD2 matches 7 bases. Germline V lookup: CDR1 SGHTA, CDR2 FQGNSA. There are 14 residues in the CDR3. Unmatched junction bases numbered 5, after V lost 3 bases and J lost 5 bases. CDR3 in amino acids: CASSFLREGDTQYF. CDR3 coding DNA: TGTGCCAGCAGCTTCCTCAGGGAGGGAGATACGCAGTATTTT.

V and J are TRBV7-9 and TRBJ1-5; 8 bases are a match to TRBD1. Trimming removed 5 bases from V and 6 bases from J; junction bases left unmatched: 9. The CDR3 has 15 amino acids. Germline V gives CDR1 SEHNR, CDR2 FQNEAQ (reference sequence). The CDR3 spells CASSQDRAGAQPQHF. In DNA, the CDR3 is TGTGCCAGCAGCCAGGACAGGGCGGGGGCTCAGCCCCAGCATTTT.

V and J are TRBV28 and TRBJ1-2, with D unclear. Germline V gives CDR1 MDHEN, CDR2 SYDVKM. Trimming took 5 bases from V and 2 from J, leaving 15 bases between them. The CDR3 has 15 residues. CDR3 loop: CASSRPGLRNYGYTF. The CDR3 DNA sequence: TGTGCCAGCAGTCGCCCGGGATTGAGAAACTATGGCTACACCTTC.

The CDR3 DNA reads TGTGCCAGCAGTAGCGGCTACGAGCAGTACTTC. This translates into CASSSGYEQYF. The rearrangement uses TRBV12-3 or TRBV12-4 and TRBJ2-7, with D possibly being TRBD2 (5 bases). Trimming pared 5 bases from V and 3 bases from J, leaving 5 bases between. The CDR3 has 11 residues.

This chain uses TRBV4-3 with TRBJ2-5; 9 bases map to TRBD2. With V trimmed by 0 bases and J by 4 bases, 6 bases remained unmatched. Germline V gene data show CDR1 as LGHNA and CDR2 as YSLEER. This CDR3 contains 16 residues. The CDR3 DNA is TGCGCCAGCAGCCAAGATATAGCTAGCGGGATAGAGACCCAGTACTTC. Its protein product is CASSQDIASGIETQYF.

The chain is built from TRBV5-1 and TRBJ2-2, with 12 bases that match TRBD2. The CDR3 totals 17 residues. Unmatched junction bases numbered 3, after V lost 0 bases and J lost 3 bases. Germline V gene sequence: CDR1 SGHRS, CDR2 YFSETQ. The DNA for the CDR3 is TGCGCCAGCAGCTTGGGACTAGCGGGAGAGGACACCGGGGAGCTGTTTTTT. Its translation: CASSLGLAGEDTGELFF.

As concerns this clone: Other DNA sequences in the sample encode the same CDR3. The chain joins TRBV7-9 to TRBJ1-1, with unresolved D. Trimming removed 5 bases from V and 3 bases from J, with 10 bases in between. Germline V gene lookup returns CDR1 SEHNR and CDR2 FQNEAQ (reference sequence). The CDR3 has 13 amino acids. Here the CDR3 reads CASSLGGDTEAFF. The CDR3 DNA is TGTGCCAGCAGCCTTGGCGGCGACACTGAAGCTTTCTTT.

This clone was seen just once. The rearrangement links TRBV9 to TRBJ2-1, with 7 bases lining up with TRBD2. V lost 0 bases and J lost 5; bases outside the gene matches: 5. Germline CDR1 and CDR2: SGDLS and YYNGEE. The length of the CDR3 is 15 residues. Written as DNA, the CDR3 is TGTGCCAGCAGCGTAGGAGGGACTACCCACAATGAGCAGTTCTTC. Residues: CASSVGGTTHNEQFF. Variable domain in full (rest from reference TRBV9 and TRBJ2-1): DSGVTQTPKHLITATGQRVTLRCSPRSGDLSVYWYQQSLDQGLQFLIQYYNGEERAKGNILERFSAQQFPDLHSELNLSSLELGDSALYFCASSVGGTTHNEQFFGPGTRLTVL.

V is TRBV9 and J is TRBJ2-3, with 11 bases identical to TRBD2. This CDR3 is 18 amino acids long. Per germline, CDR1 SGDLS and CDR2 YYNGEE. The V and J ends lost 0 bases and 5 bases, in that order; junction bases with no gene match: 11. In DNA form, the CDR3 reads TGTGCCAGCAGCGTAGCGGACCGACTAGCGGGATTTGTAGATACGCAGTATTTT. It specifies CASSVADRLAGFVDTQYF.

The chain is built from TRBV28 and TRBJ1-5; D unclear. CDR3 length: 12 amino acids. CDR1 is MDHEN and CDR2 is SYDVKM in the germline V gene. The ends were cut back, 6 bases at V and 5 bases at J, with 8 bases in the middle. CDR3 nucleotides: TGTGCCAGCAGGTCCCGAGATCAGCCCCAGCATTTT. Protein sequence: CASRSRDQPQHF.

V and J are TRBV11-2 and TRBJ1-4; D may be TRBD1 (5 bases). Between the trimmed V and J ends, which lost 5 bases and 2 bases, there was a span of 21 bases. Germline assignment: CDR1 SGHAT and CDR2 FQNNGV. This CDR3 region has 18 residues. CDR3 DNA: TGTGCCAGCAGCCCCCGGGGCGGGGGGTTGGGGACTAATGAAAAACTGTTTTTT. The encoded protein is CASSPRGGGLGTNEKLFF.

The CDR3 loop is CASSGRDRDSVNTQYF. As DNA, the CDR3 is TGTGCCAGCTCAGGCCGGGACAGGGATTCGGTAAATACGCAGTATTTT. The chain links TRBV18 to TRBJ2-3, with 9 bases fitting TRBD1. After removal of 5 bases from V and 7 bases from J, the junction contained 13 bases not matched to a gene. There are 16 residues in the CDR3. Germline CDR1 KGHSH, CDR2 LQKENI.

This clone was observed a single time. V usage is TRBV30 and J usage is TRBJ2-6, with D perhaps TRBD1 (6 bases). The CDR3 totals 18 residues. Trimming shortened V by 4 bases and J by 1 base, and 20 bases separated the two germline ends. The germline CDR1 and CDR2 sequences are GTSNPN and SVGIG (reference sequence). The CDR3 bases are TGTGCCTGGACAAATCGATGGGAACAGGGTTCTGGGGCCAACGTCCTGACTTTC. Protein sequence: CAWTNRWEQGSGANVLTF.

The chain joins TRBV6-5 to TRBJ1-2, with no clear D. CDR1 is MNHEY, CDR2 SVGAGI, per germline. Trimming stripped 3 bases from V and 4 bases from J, with 9 bases between. The CDR3 has 13 residues. CDR3 sequence: CASSYGRLYGYTF. The CDR3 DNA sequence: TGTGCCAGCAGTTATGGCCGCCTCTATGGCTACACCTTC.

The rearrangement joins TRBV7-8 to TRBJ2-5, with D perhaps TRBD1 (6 bases). Trimming removed 5 bases at V and 5 bases at J, with 18 bases between. The germline CDR1 and CDR2 sequences are SGHVS and FQNEAQ. The CDR3 has 15 residues. In DNA, the CDR3 is TGTGCCAGCAGCCAAACTCAGGGGCTTTGGGAGACCCAGTACTTC. It translates to CASSQTQGLWETQYF.

In this sample, this clone turned up a few times. The J gene is TRBJ1-1, the V gene TRBV10-1; D is uncertain. Germline V gene data show CDR1 as WNHNN and CDR2 as SYGVQD (reference sequence). The CDR3 covers 13 residues. V was cut by 2 bases and J by 6 bases, with 10 bases left in between. The CDR3 loop is CASSEPGRAEAFF. The CDR3 DNA reads TGCGCCAGCAGTGAGCCTGGGCGGGCTGAAGCTTTCTTT.

Only a few counts were recorded for this clone. The chain combines TRBV19 with TRBJ2-2; TRBD2 aligns across 11 bases. V lost 5 bases to trimming and J lost 4 bases; unmatched junction nucleotides: 6. The CDR3 is 16 residues long. CDR1 is LNHDA, CDR2 SQIVND, per germline (reference sequence). The CDR3 DNA is TGTGCCAGTAGTCGGCAGACTAGCGGGATCACCGGGGAGCTGTTTTTT. It specifies CASSRQTSGITGELFF. The full variable domain, in which reference TRBV19 and TRBJ2-2 provide the parts outside the CDR3, is DGGITQSPKYLFRKEGQNVTLSCEQNLNHDAMYWYRQDPGQGLRLIYYSQIVNDFQKGDIAEGYSVSREKKESFPLTVTSAQKNPTAFYLCASSRQTSGITGELFFGEGSRLTVL.

V and J are TRBV7-8 and TRBJ2-7; 9 nucleotides match TRBD1. The CDR3 length is 16 residues. From germline, CDR1 is SGHVS and CDR2 FQNEAQ. V trimming: 5 bases; J trimming: 2 bases; junction bases outside the gene matches: 10. The CDR3 nucleotides are TGTGCCAGCAGCCCTTCCCCGGGACAGGGTACCTACGAGCAGTACTTC. Protein sequence: CASSPSPGQGTYEQYF.